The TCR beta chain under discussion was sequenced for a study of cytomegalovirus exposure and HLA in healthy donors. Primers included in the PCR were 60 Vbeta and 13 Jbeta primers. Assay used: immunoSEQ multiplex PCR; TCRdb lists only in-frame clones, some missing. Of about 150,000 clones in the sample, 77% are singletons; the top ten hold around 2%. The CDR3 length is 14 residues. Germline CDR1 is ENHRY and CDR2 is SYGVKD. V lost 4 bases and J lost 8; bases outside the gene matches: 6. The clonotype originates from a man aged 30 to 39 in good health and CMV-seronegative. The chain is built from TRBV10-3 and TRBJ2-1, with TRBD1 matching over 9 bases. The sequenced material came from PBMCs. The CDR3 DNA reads TGTGCCATCAGTGGGACAGGGGAGGAGGATGAGCAGTTCTTC. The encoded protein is CAISGTGEEDEQFF.